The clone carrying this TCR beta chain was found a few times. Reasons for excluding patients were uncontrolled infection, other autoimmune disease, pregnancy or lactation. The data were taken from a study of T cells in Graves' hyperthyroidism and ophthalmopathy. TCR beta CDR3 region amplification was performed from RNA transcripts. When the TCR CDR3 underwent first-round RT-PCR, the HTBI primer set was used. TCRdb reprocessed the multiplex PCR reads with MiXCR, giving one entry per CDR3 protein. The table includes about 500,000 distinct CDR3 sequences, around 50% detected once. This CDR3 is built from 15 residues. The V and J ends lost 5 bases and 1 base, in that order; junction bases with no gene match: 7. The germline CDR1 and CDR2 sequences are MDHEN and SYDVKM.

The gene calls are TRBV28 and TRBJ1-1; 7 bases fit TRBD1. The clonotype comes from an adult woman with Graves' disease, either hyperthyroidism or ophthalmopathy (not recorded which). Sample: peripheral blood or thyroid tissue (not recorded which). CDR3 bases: TGTGCCAGCAGTGCCTCCGGGACAGAGAACACTGAAGCTTTCTTT. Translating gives CASSASGTENTEAFF.